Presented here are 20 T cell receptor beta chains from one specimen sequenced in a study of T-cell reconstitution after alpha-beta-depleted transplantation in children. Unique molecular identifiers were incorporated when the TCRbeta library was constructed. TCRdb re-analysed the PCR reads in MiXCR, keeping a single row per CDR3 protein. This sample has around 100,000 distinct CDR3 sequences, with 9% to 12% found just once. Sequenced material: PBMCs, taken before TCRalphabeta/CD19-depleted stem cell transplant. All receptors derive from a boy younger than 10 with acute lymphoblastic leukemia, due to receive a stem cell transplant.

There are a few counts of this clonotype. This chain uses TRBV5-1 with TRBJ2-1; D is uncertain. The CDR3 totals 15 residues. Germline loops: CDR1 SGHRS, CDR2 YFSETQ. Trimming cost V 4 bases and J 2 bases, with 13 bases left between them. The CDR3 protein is CASSPRRRPYNEQFF. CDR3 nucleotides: TGCGCCAGCAGCCCGCGGAGAAGGCCCTACAATGAGCAGTTCTTC.

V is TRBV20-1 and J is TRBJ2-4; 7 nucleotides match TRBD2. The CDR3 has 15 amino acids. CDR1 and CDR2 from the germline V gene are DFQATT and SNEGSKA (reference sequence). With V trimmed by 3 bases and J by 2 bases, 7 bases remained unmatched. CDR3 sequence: CSASVGLRTKNIQYF. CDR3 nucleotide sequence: TGCAGTGCTAGTGTGGGACTACGCACCAAAAACATTCAGTACTTC.

This CDR3 is CASSARLAEVVPDTQYF. The CDR3 DNA is TGTGCCAGCAGCGCGAGACTAGCGGAGGTGGTCCCAGATACGCAGTATTTT. The chain joins TRBV7-9 to TRBJ2-3; 9 bases fit TRBD2. Germline values: CDR1 SEHNR, CDR2 FQNEAQ (reference sequence). J was trimmed by 4 bases and V by 5 bases; bases with no gene match: 13. This CDR3 is built from 17 residues.

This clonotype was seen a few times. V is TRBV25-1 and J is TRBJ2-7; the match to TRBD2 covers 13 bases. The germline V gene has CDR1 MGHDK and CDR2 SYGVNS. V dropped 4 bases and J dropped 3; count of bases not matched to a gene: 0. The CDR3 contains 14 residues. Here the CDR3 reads CASSGTSGSYEQYF. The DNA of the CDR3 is TGTGCCAGCAGTGGGACTAGCGGGAGCTACGAGCAGTACTTC.

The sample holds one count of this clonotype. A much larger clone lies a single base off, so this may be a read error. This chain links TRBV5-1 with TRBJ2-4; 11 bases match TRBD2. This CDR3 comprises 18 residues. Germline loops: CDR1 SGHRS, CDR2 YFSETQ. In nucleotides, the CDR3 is TGCGCCAGCAGCCCGGGACTAGCGGACCCGGGGGCCAAAAACATTGAGTACTTC. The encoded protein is CASSPGLADPGAKNIEYF. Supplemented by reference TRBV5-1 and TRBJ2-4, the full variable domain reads KAGVTQTPRYLIKTRGQQVTLSCSPISGHRSVSWYQQTPGQGLQFLFEYFSETQRNKGNFPGRFSGRQFSNSRSEMNVSTLELGDSALYLCASSPGLADPGAKNIEYFGAGTRLSVL.

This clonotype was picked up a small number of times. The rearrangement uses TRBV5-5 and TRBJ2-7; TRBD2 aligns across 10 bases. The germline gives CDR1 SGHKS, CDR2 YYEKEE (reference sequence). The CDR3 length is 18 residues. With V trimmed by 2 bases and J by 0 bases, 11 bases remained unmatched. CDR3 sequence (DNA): TGTGCCAGCAGCTTCCCCAGGACTAGCGGTTCCAGCTCCTACGAGCAGTACTTC. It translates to CASSFPRTSGSSSYEQYF.

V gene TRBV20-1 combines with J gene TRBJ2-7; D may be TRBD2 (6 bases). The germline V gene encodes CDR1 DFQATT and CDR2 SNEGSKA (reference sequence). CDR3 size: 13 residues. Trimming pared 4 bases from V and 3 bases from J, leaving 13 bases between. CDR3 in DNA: TGCAGTGCTATCGGGACTCTTAACTACGAGCAGTACTTC. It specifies CSAIGTLNYEQYF.

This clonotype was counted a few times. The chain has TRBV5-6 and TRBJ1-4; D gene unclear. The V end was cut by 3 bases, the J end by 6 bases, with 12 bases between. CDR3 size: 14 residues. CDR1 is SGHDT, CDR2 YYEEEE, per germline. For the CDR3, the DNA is TGTGCCAGCAGCTCTCCCACGAGGGATGAAAAACTGTTTTTT. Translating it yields CASSSPTRDEKLFF.

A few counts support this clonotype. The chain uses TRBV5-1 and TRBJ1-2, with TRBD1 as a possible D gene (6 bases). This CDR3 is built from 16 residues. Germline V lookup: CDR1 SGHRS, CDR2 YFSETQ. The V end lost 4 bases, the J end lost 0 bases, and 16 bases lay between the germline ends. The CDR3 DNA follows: TGCGCCAGCAGCCAAACCGTGGCAGGGGCTAACTATGGCTACACCTTC. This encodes CASSQTVAGANYGYTF.

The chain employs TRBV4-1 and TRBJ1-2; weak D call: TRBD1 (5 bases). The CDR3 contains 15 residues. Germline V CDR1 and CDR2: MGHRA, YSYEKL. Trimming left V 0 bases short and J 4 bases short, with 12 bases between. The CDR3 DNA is TGCGCCAGCAGCCAAGATGGGGGGACTCTCTATGGCTACACCTTC. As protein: CASSQDGGTLYGYTF.

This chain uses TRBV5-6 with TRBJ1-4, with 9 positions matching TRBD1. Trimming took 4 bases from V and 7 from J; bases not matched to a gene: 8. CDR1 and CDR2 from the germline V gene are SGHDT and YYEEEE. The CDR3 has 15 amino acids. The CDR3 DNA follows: TGTGCCAGCAGCGCCCGGACAGGGGTTAGTGAAAAACTGTTTTTT. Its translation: CASSARTGVSEKLFF.

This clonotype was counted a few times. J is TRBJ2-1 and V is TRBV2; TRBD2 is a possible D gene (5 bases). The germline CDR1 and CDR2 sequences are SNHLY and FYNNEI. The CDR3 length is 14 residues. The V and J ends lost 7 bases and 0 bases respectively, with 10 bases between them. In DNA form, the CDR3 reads TGTGCCAGCACGCGGGCTAACTCCTACAATGAGCAGTTCTTC. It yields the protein CASTRANSYNEQFF.

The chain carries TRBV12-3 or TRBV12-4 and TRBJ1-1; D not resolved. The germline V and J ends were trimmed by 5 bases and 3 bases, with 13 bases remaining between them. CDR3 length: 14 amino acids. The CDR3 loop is CASSTSNRDTEAFF. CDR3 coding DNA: TGTGCCAGCAGTACCAGTAATAGGGACACTGAAGCTTTCTTT.

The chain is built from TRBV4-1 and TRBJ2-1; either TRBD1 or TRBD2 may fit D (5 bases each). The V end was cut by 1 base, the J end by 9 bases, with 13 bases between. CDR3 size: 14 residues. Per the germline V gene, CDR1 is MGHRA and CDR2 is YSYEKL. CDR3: CASSQGPEGREQFF. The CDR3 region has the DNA TGCGCCAGCAGCCAAGGTCCCGAGGGGCGTGAGCAGTTCTTC.

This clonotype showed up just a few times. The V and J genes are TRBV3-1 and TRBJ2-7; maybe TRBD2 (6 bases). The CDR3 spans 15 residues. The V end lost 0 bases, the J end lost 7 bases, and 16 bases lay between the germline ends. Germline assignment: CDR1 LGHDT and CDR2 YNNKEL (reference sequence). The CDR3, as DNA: TGTGCCAGCAGCCAAGATACGGCGGGGTTAAGGGAGCAGTACTTC. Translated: CASSQDTAGLREQYF.

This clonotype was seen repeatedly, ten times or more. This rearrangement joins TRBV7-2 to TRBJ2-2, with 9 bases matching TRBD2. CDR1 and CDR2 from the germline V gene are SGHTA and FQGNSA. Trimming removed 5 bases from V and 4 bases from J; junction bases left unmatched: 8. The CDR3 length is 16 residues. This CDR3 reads CASSGQRLAATGELFF. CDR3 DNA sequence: TGTGCCAGCAGCGGACAACGACTAGCGGCCACCGGGGAGCTGTTTTTT.

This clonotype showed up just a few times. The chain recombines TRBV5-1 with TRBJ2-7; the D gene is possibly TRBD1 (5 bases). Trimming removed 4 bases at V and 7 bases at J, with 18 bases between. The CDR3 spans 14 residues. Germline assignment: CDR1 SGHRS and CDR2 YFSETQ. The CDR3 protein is CASSPDEGEREQYF. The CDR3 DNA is TGCGCCAGCAGCCCCGATGAAGGGGAACGGGAGCAGTACTTC.

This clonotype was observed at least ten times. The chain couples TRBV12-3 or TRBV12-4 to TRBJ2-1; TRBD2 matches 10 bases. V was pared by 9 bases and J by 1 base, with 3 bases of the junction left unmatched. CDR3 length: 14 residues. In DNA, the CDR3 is TGTGCCAGTTTAGCGGGAGGATCCTACAATGAGCAGTTCTTC. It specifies CASLAGGSYNEQFF.

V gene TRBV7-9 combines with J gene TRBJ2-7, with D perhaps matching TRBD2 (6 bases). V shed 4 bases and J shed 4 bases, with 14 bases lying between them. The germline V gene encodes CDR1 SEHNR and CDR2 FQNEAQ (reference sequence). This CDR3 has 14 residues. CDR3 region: CASSWSEEGYEQYV. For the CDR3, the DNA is TGTGCCAGCAGCTGGTCAGAGGAGGGTTACGAGCAGTACGTC.

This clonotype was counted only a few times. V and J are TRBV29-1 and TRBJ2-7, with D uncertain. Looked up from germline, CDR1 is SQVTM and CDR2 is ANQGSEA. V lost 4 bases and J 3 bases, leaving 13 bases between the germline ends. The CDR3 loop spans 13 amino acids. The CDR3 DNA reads TGCAGCGTTGTAGGCTCGGCAGGCTACGAGCAGTACTTC. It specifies CSVVGSAGYEQYF.